This TCR beta chain was identified during a study of T cell repertoires in cytomegalovirus infection. Study summary: HLA-B-restricted CMV epitopes that are well studied were used alongside recently identified HLA-C-restricted ones. Matching HLA type, along with CMV infection, was indicated by public TCR beta signatures.

TCRdb itself ran the reads through MiXCR, one entry per CDR3 protein. The repertoire holds about 500,000 distinct CDR3 sequences, with 30% to 40% as singletons. In the case of this clonotype: Antigen specificity is unknown.

General observations from the study: Within the response measured ex vivo, HLA-C-restricted CMV-specific TCR beta clonotypes were dominant. The study identified carriers of CMV plus the relevant HLA from cumulative public TCR beta family frequency.

This clonotype was sampled from a human donor in good health (CMV status not recorded). Some clones in this sample may be carry-over from other donors' samples. The starting material was cultured PBMCs, obtained from culture after CMV antigen stimulation.

CDR3 DNA: TGCAGTGCTACTAGCGGGAGGGCCAACGAGCAGTACTTC. It encodes CSATSGRANEQYF. The rearrangement joins TRBV20-1 to TRBJ2-7; 12 bases map to TRBD2. The CDR3 spans 13 residues. The germline V gene encodes CDR1 DFQATT and CDR2 SNEGSKA (reference sequence). The junction had 3 bases not matched to a gene; V was cut back by 4 bases and J by 5 bases.